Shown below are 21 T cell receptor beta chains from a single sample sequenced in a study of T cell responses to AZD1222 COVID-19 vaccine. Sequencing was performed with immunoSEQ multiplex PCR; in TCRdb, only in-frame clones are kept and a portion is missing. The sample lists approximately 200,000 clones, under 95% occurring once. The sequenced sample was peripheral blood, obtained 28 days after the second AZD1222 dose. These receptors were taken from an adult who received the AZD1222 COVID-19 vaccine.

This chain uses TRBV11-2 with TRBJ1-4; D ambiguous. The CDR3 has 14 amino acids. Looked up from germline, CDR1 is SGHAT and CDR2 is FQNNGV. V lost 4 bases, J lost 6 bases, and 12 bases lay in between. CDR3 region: CASSSLTKDEKLFF. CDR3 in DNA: TGTGCCAGCAGCTCCCTGACGAAGGATGAAAAACTGTTTTTT.

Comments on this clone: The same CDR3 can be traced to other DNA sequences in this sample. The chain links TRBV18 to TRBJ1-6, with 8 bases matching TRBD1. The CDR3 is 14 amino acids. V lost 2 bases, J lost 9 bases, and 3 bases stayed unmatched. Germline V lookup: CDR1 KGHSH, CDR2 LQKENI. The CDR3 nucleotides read TGTGCCAGCTCACCAGGGACAGGAGGTTCACCCCTCCACTTT. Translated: CASSPGTGGSPLHF.

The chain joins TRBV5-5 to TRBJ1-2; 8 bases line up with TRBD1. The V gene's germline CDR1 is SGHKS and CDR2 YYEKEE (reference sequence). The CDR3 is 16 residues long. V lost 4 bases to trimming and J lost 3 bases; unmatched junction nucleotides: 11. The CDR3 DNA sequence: TGTGCCAGCAGCCACGAAGAAACGGGACAGGACTATGGCTACACCTTC. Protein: CASSHEETGQDYGYTF.

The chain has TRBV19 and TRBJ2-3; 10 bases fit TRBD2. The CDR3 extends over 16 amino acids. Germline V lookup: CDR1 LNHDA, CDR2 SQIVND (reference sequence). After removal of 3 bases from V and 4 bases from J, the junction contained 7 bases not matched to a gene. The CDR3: CASSIVGSGGPDTQYF. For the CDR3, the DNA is TGTGCCAGTAGTATTGTTGGTAGCGGGGGGCCAGATACGCAGTATTTT.

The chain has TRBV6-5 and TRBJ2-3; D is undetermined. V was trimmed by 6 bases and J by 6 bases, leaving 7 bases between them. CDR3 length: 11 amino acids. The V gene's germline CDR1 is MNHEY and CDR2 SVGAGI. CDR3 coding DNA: TGTGCCAGCAGGCACCAGGATACGCAGTATTTT. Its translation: CASRHQDTQYF.

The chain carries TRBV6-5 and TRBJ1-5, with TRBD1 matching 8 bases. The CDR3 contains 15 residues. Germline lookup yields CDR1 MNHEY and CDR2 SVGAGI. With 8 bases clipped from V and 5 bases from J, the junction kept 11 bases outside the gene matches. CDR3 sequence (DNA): TGTGCCAGCGGGATGGATCAGGGGGCGCATCAGCCCCAGCATTTT. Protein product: CASGMDQGAHQPQHF.

Written as DNA, the CDR3 is TGTGCCACCTCAGGACTAGCGGGGGGCCAAGAGACCCAGTACTTC. It translates to CATSGLAGGQETQYF. This chain connects TRBV3-1 (or the pseudogene TRBV3-2) to TRBJ2-5, with 14 nucleotides matching TRBD2. Losses at the gene ends were 10 bases for V and 1 base for J; bases not matched to a gene: 5. Germline CDR1 and CDR2: LGHDT and YNNKEL (reference sequence). The CDR3 extends over 15 amino acids.

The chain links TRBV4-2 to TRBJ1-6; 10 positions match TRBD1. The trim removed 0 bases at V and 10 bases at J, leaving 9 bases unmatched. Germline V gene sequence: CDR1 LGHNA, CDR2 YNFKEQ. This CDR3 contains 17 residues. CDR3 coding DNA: TGTGCCAGCAGCCAAGAGGGTTTCGGGACAGGGGACTCACCCCTCCACTTT. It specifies CASSQEGFGTGDSPLHF.

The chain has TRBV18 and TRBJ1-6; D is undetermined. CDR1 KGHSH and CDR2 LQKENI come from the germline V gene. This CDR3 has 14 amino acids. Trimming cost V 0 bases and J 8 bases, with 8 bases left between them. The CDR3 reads CASSPPGWDSPLHF. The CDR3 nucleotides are TGTGCCAGCTCACCACCGGGCTGGGATTCACCCCTCCACTTT.

The chain's CDR3 is CASSLGGLDQPQHF. The CDR3 bases are TGTGCCAGCAGTTTAGGAGGGCTAGATCAGCCCCAGCATTTT. The chain links TRBV27 to TRBJ1-5; D is unclear. Trimming shortened V by 2 bases and J by 5 bases, and 10 bases separated the two germline ends. Looked up from germline, CDR1 is MNHEY and CDR2 is SMNVEV (reference sequence). The CDR3 is 14 amino acids.

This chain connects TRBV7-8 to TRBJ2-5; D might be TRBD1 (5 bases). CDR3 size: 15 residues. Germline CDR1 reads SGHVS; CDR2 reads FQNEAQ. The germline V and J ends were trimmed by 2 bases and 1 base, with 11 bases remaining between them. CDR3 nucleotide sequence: TGTGCCAGCAGCTTATACAGGAGCCCCCAAGAGACCCAGTACTTC. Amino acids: CASSLYRSPQETQYF. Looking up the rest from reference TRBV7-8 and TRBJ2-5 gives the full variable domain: GAGVSQSPRYKVAKRGQDVALRCDPISGHVSLFWYQQALGQGPEFLTYFQNEAQLDKSGLPSDRFFAERPEGSVSTLKIQRTQQEDSAVYLCASSLYRSPQETQYFGPGTRLLVL.

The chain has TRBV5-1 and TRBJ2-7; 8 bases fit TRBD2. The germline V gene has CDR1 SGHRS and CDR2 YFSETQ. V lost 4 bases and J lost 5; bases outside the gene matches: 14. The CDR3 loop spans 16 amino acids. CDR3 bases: TGCGCCAGCAGCGTCTTTGGGGGAAGCGGGGGCGACGAGCAGTACTTC. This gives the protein CASSVFGGSGGDEQYF.

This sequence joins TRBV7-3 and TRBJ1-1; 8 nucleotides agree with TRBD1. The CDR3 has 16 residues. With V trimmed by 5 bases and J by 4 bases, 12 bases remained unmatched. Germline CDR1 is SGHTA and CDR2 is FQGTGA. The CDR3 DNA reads TGTGCCAGCAGCCAGACAGGACAGGGTCTGGGCACTGAAGCTTTCTTT. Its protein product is CASSQTGQGLGTEAFF.

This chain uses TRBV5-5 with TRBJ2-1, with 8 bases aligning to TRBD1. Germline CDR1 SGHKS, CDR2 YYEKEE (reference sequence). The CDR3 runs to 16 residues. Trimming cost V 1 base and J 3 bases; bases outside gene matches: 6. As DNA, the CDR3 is TGTGCCAGCAGCTTGACCCAGGACAGGGTCTACAATGAGCAGTTCTTC. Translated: CASSLTQDRVYNEQFF. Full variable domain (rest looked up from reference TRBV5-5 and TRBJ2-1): DAGVTQSPTHLIKTRGQQVTLRCSPISGHKSVSWYQQVLGQGPQFIFQYYEKEERGRGNFPDRFSARQFPNYSSELNVNALLLGDSALYLCASSLTQDRVYNEQFFGPGTRLTVL.

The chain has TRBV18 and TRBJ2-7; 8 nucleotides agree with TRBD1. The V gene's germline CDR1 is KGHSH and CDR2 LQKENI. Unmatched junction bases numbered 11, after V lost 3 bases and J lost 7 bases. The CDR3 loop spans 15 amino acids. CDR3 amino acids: CASSPQSRDRREQYF. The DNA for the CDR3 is TGTGCCAGCTCACCCCAATCCCGGGACAGGCGGGAGCAGTACTTC.

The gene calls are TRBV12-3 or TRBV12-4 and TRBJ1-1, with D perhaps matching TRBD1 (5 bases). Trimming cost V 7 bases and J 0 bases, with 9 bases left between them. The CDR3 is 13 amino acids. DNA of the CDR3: TGTGCCAGCATCCTGGGGGTGAACACTGAAGCTTTCTTT. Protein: CASILGVNTEAFF.

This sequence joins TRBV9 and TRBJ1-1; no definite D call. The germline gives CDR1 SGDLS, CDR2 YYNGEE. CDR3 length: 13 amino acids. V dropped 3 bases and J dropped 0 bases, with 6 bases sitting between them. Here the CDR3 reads CASSGRLNTEAFF. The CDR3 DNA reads TGTGCCAGCAGCGGGCGATTGAACACTGAAGCTTTCTTT.

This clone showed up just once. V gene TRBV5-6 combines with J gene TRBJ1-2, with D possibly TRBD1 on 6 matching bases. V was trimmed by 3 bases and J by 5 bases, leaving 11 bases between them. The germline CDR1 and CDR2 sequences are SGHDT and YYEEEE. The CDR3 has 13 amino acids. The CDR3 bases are TGTGCCAGCAGCTACGGGACATATTATGGCTACACCTTC. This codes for CASSYGTYYGYTF.

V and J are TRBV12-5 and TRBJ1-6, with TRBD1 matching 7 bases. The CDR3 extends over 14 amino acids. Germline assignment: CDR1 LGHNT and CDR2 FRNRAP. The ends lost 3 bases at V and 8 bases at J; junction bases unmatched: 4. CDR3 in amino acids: CASGFAGGDSPLHF. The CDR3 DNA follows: TGTGCTAGTGGTTTCGCAGGGGGGGATTCACCCCTCCACTTT.

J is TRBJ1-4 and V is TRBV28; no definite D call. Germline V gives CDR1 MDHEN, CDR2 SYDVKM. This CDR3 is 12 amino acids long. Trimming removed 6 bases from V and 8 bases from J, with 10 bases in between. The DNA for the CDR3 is TGTGCCAGCAGAGTGGACGGAGAAAAACTGTTTTTT. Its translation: CASRVDGEKLFF.

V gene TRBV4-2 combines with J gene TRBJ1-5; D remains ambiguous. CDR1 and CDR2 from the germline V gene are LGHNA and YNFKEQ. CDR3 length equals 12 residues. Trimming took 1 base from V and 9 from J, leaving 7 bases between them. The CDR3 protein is CASSQGDRPQHF. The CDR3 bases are TGTGCCAGCAGCCAAGGCGATCGGCCCCAGCATTTT.